This T cell receptor (beta chain) emerged from a study of beta chain features in type 1 diabetes. A heparinised blood draw that averaged roughly 100 mL was obtained once from each donor. The CDR3 has 11 amino acids. Of the isolated RNA, all was reverse transcribed, and so the sequenced material was expressed TCRB transcripts. TCRdb's table, derived via immunoSEQ multiplex PCR, lists solely in-frame clones and lacks some. The table has 600,000 to 650,000 clones, about 14% seen once; the top ten hold about 0.097%. There are many counts of this clone. The clonotype was recovered from a man aged 18-30 years in good health. Input material: naive CD4+ T cells from blood. The chain is built from TRBV21-1 and TRBJ2-7. TRBV21-1 corresponds to a pseudogene. In DNA, the CDR3 is TGTGCCAGCAGCAAGGCCTACGAGCAGTACTTC. This codes for CASSKAYEQYF.